This TCR beta chain was recovered during a study of PD-1 blockade in classical Hodgkin lymphoma. Sequenced by immunoSEQ multiplex PCR; TCRdb stores in-frame clones only, minus some. The table shows over 25,000 clones, with around three quarters occurring only once. This clone was seen a handful of times. What it binds is not known. V was trimmed by 5 bases and J by 9 bases, leaving 16 bases between them. This CDR3 spans 13 amino acids. Germline V gene data show CDR1 as MNHEY and CDR2 as SVGAGI. Time point: cycle 4 day 1 (C4D1), after more than five weeks of nivolumab. All the patients suffered relapse after autologous stem cell transplantation, and brentuximab vedotin exposure differed. Points from the study as a whole: Prior to therapy, complete responders displayed diversity much like that of newly diagnosed patients. After ASCT, patients who started nivolumab under 1 year later were excluded. Compared with healthy donors, newly diagnosed patients reportedly showed lower baseline TCR diversity.

Source: peripheral blood mononuclear cells (PBMCs), taken before the fourth cycle of nivolumab. The rearrangement joins TRBV6-5 to TRBJ2-5; D unresolved. This TCR derives from a human donor with classical Hodgkin lymphoma. CDR3 in DNA: TGTGCCAGCAGTGACCGGACCCGCCCCTCCCAGTACTTC. Its translation: CASSDRTRPSQYF.